This passage covers 10 T cell receptor beta chains from one sample sequenced in a study of blood T cells in healthy people across ages. The use of a sample-barcoded 5' primer and a J-beta primer mix characterized a second PCR of 7 to 11 cycles. TCRdb re-called the 5' RACE reads through MiXCR, storing one row per CDR3 protein. The sample contains about 1,000,000 distinct CDR3 sequences, more than 40% of which appear only once. The sample was blood. These receptors originate from a woman in her sixties or seventies in good health.

Concerning this clonotype: At one end the junction does not follow the germline gene, possibly because of a read error. This chain links TRBV2 with TRBJ2-5, with 9 bases aligning to TRBD2. The CDR3 has 17 amino acids. CDR1 is SNHLY and CDR2 is FYNNEI in the germline V gene. The CDR3 DNA is TGTGCCAGCAGTGAAGTCCGCCTAGCGGGGTACCAAGAGGCCCAGTACTTC. Translated: CASSEVRLAGYQEAQYF.

This clonotype was seen just once. V usage is TRBV20-1 and J usage is TRBJ2-1; TRBD2 agrees at 7 bases. The length of the CDR3 is 16 residues. The V and J ends lost 0 bases and 4 bases, in that order; junction bases with no gene match: 9. Per germline, CDR1 DFQATT and CDR2 SNEGSKA (reference sequence). The CDR3 coding sequence is TGCAGTGCTAGAGATGCCGCGGGAGCGAAATACAATGAGCAGTTCTTC. It is translated as CSARDAAGAKYNEQFF.

This chain uses TRBV11-2 with TRBJ2-5, with D tentatively TRBD1 (6 bases). The end of the DNA fits TRBJ2-7 better, so the J call may be wrong. In germline, CDR1 is SGHAT, CDR2 FQNNGV. The CDR3 spans 15 residues. In DNA form, the CDR3 reads TGTGCCAGCAGCCTTCCGGGACAAAAAGCCATCGAGCAGTACTTC. This sequence encodes CASSLPGQKAIEQYF.

This rearrangement joins TRBV27 to TRBJ1-2; 8 bases fit TRBD1. V dropped 6 bases and J dropped 7; count of bases not matched to a gene: 22. The CDR3 has 18 residues. Per the germline V gene, CDR1 is MNHEY and CDR2 is SMNVEV (reference sequence). CDR3 amino acids: CASSPTCGQGRRSFGYTF. CDR3 nucleotide sequence: TGTGCCAGCAGCCCCACCTGTGGACAGGGCAGGCGGTCCTTTGGCTACACCTTC.

In its sample, this clonotype was seen many times. This chain connects TRBV29-1 to TRBJ2-5; 9 bases agree with TRBD1. The CDR3 length is 14 residues. Germline CDR1 reads SQVTM; CDR2 reads ANQGSEA. J gave up 3 bases and V 3 bases, and 5 bases lay outside the gene matches. The CDR3 loop reads CSVEPGTGKETQYF. CDR3 DNA: TGCAGCGTTGAGCCCGGGACAGGGAAAGAGACCCAGTACTTC.

This chain links TRBV7-9 with TRBJ2-1; TRBD2 aligns across 12 bases. Germline CDR1 reads SEHNR; CDR2 reads FQNEAQ (reference sequence). The J segment lost 5 bases and the V segment lost 5 bases, leaving 10 bases of the junction unmatched. The CDR3 has 17 residues. The CDR3 nucleotides read TGTGCCAGCAGCCCGCGGACTAGCGGGACCCTCGACAATGAGCAGTTCTTC. Protein sequence: CASSPRTSGTLDNEQFF. Complete variable domain (other parts from reference TRBV7-9 and TRBJ2-1): DTGVSQNPRHKITKRGQNVTFRCDPISEHNRLYWYRQTLGQGPEFLTYFQNEAQLEKSRLLSDRFSAERPKGSFSTLEIQRTEQGDSAMYLCASSPRTSGTLDNEQFFGPGTRLTVL.

This clonotype turned up a few times. J is TRBJ1-4 and V is TRBV20-1; D is ambiguous. This CDR3 has 12 amino acids. Trimming stripped 3 bases from V and 1 base from J, with 3 bases between. Germline CDR1 is DFQATT and CDR2 is SNEGSKA (reference sequence). The CDR3 nucleotides read TGCAGTGCTAGTGGAACTAATGAAAAACTGTTTTTT. It specifies CSASGTNEKLFF.

V and J are TRBV18 and TRBJ2-5, with 7 bases aligning to TRBD1. The J call may not be correct, given that the DNA end is closer to TRBJ2-4. The CDR3 spans 18 residues. The germline V gene has CDR1 KGHSH and CDR2 LQKENI. CDR3: CASSGQYWDRDSKNIQYF. CDR3 sequence (DNA): TGTGCCAGCTCAGGACAGTACTGGGACAGAGATAGCAAAAACATTCAGTACTTC.

The chain carries TRBV7-9 and TRBJ2-5, with 8 bases matching TRBD1. The V segment lost 2 bases and the J segment 2 bases; nucleotides outside the gene matches: 7. Germline assignment: CDR1 SEHNR and CDR2 FQNEAQ (reference sequence). This CDR3 contains 16 residues. The CDR3 reads CASSLPRTGQQETQYF. DNA of the CDR3: TGTGCCAGCAGCTTACCACGGACAGGGCAACAAGAGACCCAGTACTTC.

The chain is built from TRBV6-2 or TRBV6-3 and TRBJ2-4; TRBD2 agrees at 9 bases. Near its end, the DNA agrees better with TRBJ2-7, so the J call may be wrong. This CDR3 contains 15 residues. Germline CDR1 and CDR2: MNHEY and SVGEGT. Written as DNA, the CDR3 is TGTGCCAGCAGGGTAGCGGGAGCGGCGTCCTACGAGCAGTACTTC. Protein: CASRVAGAASYEQYF.